One sample yielded the 15 T cell receptor beta chains listed below, sequenced in a study of identical twins. TCRdb called the 5' RACE reads again in MiXCR, with one record for every CDR3 protein. The sample contains approximately 620,000 distinct CDR3 sequences, approximately 9% of which appear only once. The same sample was also studied in work on yellow fever vaccine responses in identical twins.

What was sequenced was PBMCs. These TCRs come from a woman under 30 in good health.

This clonotype was detected ten times or more. V usage is TRBV10-3 and J usage is TRBJ2-7; D gene ambiguous. V was pared by 4 bases and J by 7 bases, with 11 bases between. The CDR3 sequence is 12 residues long. Germline V lookup: CDR1 ENHRY, CDR2 SYGVKD. The CDR3 reads CAISVFLGEQYF. The CDR3, as DNA: TGTGCCATCAGTGTTTTTCTCGGGGAGCAGTACTTC.

This clonotype has a count of ten or more. The chain couples TRBV9 to TRBJ2-7; D not certain. The CDR3 covers 13 residues. V lost 5 bases and J 5 bases, leaving 14 bases between the germline ends. The germline CDR1 and CDR2 sequences are SGDLS and YYNGEE. CDR3 in amino acids: CASSQHYTDEQYF. The CDR3 DNA is TGTGCCAGCAGTCAGCATTACACCGACGAGCAGTACTTC.

This clonotype was recorded a few times. This chain links TRBV5-4 with TRBJ2-1; D is ambiguous. Trimming cost V 4 bases and J 0 bases, with 11 bases left between them. Germline V CDR1 and CDR2: SGHNT, YYREEE (reference sequence). This CDR3 is 15 amino acids long. The CDR3 DNA follows: TGTGCCAGCAGCAACGGTGGAAGCTCCTACAATGAGCAGTTCTTC. It specifies CASSNGGSSYNEQFF.

This clonotype was detected a few times. J is TRBJ2-3 and V is TRBV20-1; 9 nucleotides agree with TRBD2. Trimming at V came to 4 bases and at J to 3 bases, leaving 8 bases not matched to a gene. Germline V gene data show CDR1 as DFQATT and CDR2 as SNEGSKA (reference sequence). The CDR3 runs to 15 residues. DNA of the CDR3: TGCAGTGCTATAGCCCTAGCGGGGAGGACAGATACGCAGTATTTT. Amino acid sequence: CSAIALAGRTDTQYF.

This clonotype has only a few counts. V and J are TRBV7-3 and TRBJ2-6; 9 bases align to TRBD1. Germline CDR1 reads SGHTA; CDR2 reads FQGTGA. The V gene end was trimmed by 2 bases and the J gene end by 1 base; junction bases not matched to a gene: 6. The CDR3 has 18 amino acids. CDR3 sequence: CASSLRGTGISGANVLTF. The CDR3 DNA sequence: TGTGCCAGCAGCTTACGGGGGACAGGGATATCTGGGGCCAACGTCCTGACTTTC.

V is TRBV20-1 and J is TRBJ2-7, with D possibly TRBD1 on 5 matching bases. Per germline, CDR1 DFQATT and CDR2 SNEGSKA (reference sequence). This CDR3 is built from 15 residues. Deletions cut 0 bases from V and 0 bases from J, with 12 bases between. In DNA, the CDR3 is TGCAGTGCTAGAGATATCGCAGGGCACTCCTACGAGCAGTACTTC. Its translation is CSARDIAGHSYEQYF.

This clonotype showed up just a few times. The V and J genes are TRBV5-1 and TRBJ2-3; 7 nucleotides agree with TRBD1. Trimming cost V 4 bases and J 6 bases; bases outside gene matches: 8. The length of the CDR3 is 14 residues. Germline CDR1 SGHRS, CDR2 YFSETQ. The CDR3 reads CASSPGQRGDTQYF. The CDR3 DNA sequence: TGCGCCAGCAGCCCGGGACAGCGCGGGGATACGCAGTATTTT.

The chain's CDR3 is CAIRRDFSYNEQFF. DNA of the CDR3: TGTGCCATCAGGAGGGACTTCTCCTACAATGAGCAGTTCTTC. The rearrangement links TRBV10-3 to TRBJ2-1; D perhaps matches TRBD2 (6 bases). The ends were cut back, 6 bases at V and 0 bases at J, with 9 bases in the middle. There are 14 residues in the CDR3. Per the germline V gene, CDR1 is ENHRY and CDR2 is SYGVKD.

This clonotype appeared a few times. This chain uses TRBV20-1 with TRBJ1-1, with no clear D. The V and J ends lost 3 bases and 0 bases respectively, with 17 bases between them. The CDR3 covers 16 residues. Germline lookup yields CDR1 DFQATT and CDR2 SNEGSKA (reference sequence). In DNA, the CDR3 is TGCAGTGCTAGGTCTGGGTCGAAACGCCTGAACACTGAAGCTTTCTTT. Amino acids: CSARSGSKRLNTEAFF.

This clonotype came up many times. This chain uses TRBV29-1 with TRBJ2-2; D is perhaps TRBD1 or TRBD2 (5 bases each). The V end was cut by 6 bases, the J end by 6 bases, with 23 bases between. Looked up from germline, CDR1 is SQVTM and CDR2 is ANQGSEA. The CDR3 runs 16 residues. CDR3 sequence reads: CSVTRGRSDASGELFF. CDR3 in DNA: TGCAGCGTCACTCGGGGCCGATCGGACGCGTCCGGGGAGCTGTTTTTT.

This clonotype was picked up a small number of times. J is TRBJ2-7 and V is TRBV20-1, with 9 bases fitting TRBD1. Per the germline V gene, CDR1 is DFQATT and CDR2 is SNEGSKA (reference sequence). V dropped 5 bases and J dropped 4; count of bases not matched to a gene: 6. CDR3 length: 13 residues. This CDR3 is CSAPGQGQYEQYF. In nucleotides, the CDR3 is TGCAGTGCTCCGGGACAGGGTCAATACGAGCAGTACTTC.

V is TRBV3-1 and J is TRBJ1-2; unclear D gene. Germline loops: CDR1 LGHDT, CDR2 YNNKEL (reference sequence). The CDR3 has 15 residues. V was clipped by 1 base and J by 7 bases, with 16 bases between them. As DNA, the CDR3 is TGTGCCAGCAGCCAAGGGTTCGGGGAGCCTGGTGGCTACACCTTC. Its protein product is CASSQGFGEPGGYTF. Drawing the rest from reference TRBV3-1 and TRBJ1-2, the complete variable domain is DTAVSQTPKYLVTQMGNDKSIKCEQNLGHDTMYWYKQDSKKFLKIMFSYNNKELIINETVPNRFSPKSPDKAHLNLHINSLELGDSAVYFCASSQGFGEPGGYTFGSGTRLTVV.

This clonotype was found a few times. This chain links TRBV12-3 or TRBV12-4 with TRBJ2-3; 9 bases align to TRBD2. The trim removed 5 bases at V and 7 bases at J, leaving 7 bases unmatched. The CDR3 runs 14 residues. In DNA, the CDR3 is TGTGCCAGCAGTACACCTAGCGGGATCTATACGCAGTATTTT. Amino acids: CASSTPSGIYTQYF.

The chain is built from TRBV11-2 and TRBJ2-1, with D hard to call. Trimming left V 1 base short and J 7 bases short, with 14 bases between. From germline, CDR1 is SGHAT and CDR2 FQNNGV. The length of the CDR3 is 15 residues. The CDR3 loop reads CASSLVAPVGNEQFF. In nucleotides, the CDR3 is TGTGCCAGCAGCTTAGTTGCGCCGGTTGGTAATGAGCAGTTCTTC.

A note on this clonotype: Germline is not matched at one junction end, which may reflect a read error. This sequence joins TRBV13 and TRBJ2-1; 14 nucleotides match TRBD2. Germline-derived CDR1 and CDR2 are PRHDT and FYEKMQ (reference sequence). This CDR3 has 19 amino acids. The CDR3 nucleotides are TGTGCCTGCAGCTCGGAAGGGACTAGCGGGAGAGGGGGCTACAATGAGCAGTTCTTC. This codes for CACSSEGTSGRGGYNEQFF.